Below are 25 T cell receptor beta chains sequenced from a single sample in a study of T-cell memory formation after mild COVID-19. Each CDR3 protein gets one entry after TCRdb re-called the 5' RACE reads with MiXCR. The sample includes hundreds of thousands of distinct CDR3 sequences, around 15% of them seen just once. Sequencing used PBMCs or a T cell subset sorted from them (not recorded which). The receptors derive from a man between 18 and 29 years old who had mild COVID-19 (a few samples of this study predate the infection). Cell type and time point are not known.

This clonotype has more than one count but fewer than ten. The chain carries TRBV4-3 and TRBJ2-1, with TRBD1 matching 7 bases. Germline V gives CDR1 LGHNA, CDR2 YSLEER. V shed 6 bases and J 3 bases; nucleotides not matched to a gene: 8. The CDR3 is 15 amino acids. Written as DNA, the CDR3 is TGCGCCAGCAGTCGAGGGACAGCTCGCTACAATGAGCAGTTCTTC. This codes for CASSRGTARYNEQFF.

This clonotype was counted between two and nine times. This sequence joins TRBV5-6 and TRBJ1-5; the D is unclear. Germline-derived CDR1 and CDR2 are SGHDT and YYEEEE. The CDR3 is 16 amino acids. Trimming stripped 2 bases from V and 0 bases from J, with 12 bases between. CDR3 residues: CASSFGPGDSNQPQHF. The CDR3 nucleotides read TGTGCCAGCAGCTTTGGGCCAGGCGATAGCAATCAGCCCCAGCATTTT.

V gene TRBV20-1 combines with J gene TRBJ1-1; TRBD1 matches 7 bases. The germline CDR1 and CDR2 sequences are DFQATT and SNEGSKA (reference sequence). The CDR3 runs to 13 residues. The J segment lost 3 bases and the V segment lost 6 bases, leaving 7 bases of the junction unmatched. CDR3 loop: CSALTGSYTEAFF. The CDR3 DNA reads as TGCAGTGCGCTGACAGGGTCCTACACTGAAGCTTTCTTT.

This chain links TRBV6-1 with TRBJ2-3, with 10 positions matching TRBD2. V lost 1 base to trimming and J lost 4 bases; unmatched junction nucleotides: 5. Per the germline V gene, CDR1 is MNHNS and CDR2 is SASEGT. CDR3 length equals 16 residues. The CDR3 DNA reads as TGTGCCAGCAGTGAAGGACTAGCGGGCCCTGCAGATACGCAGTATTTT. Its translation is CASSEGLAGPADTQYF.

This clonotype was picked up a small number of times. The chain links TRBV6-2 or TRBV6-3 to TRBJ2-7; 8 bases are a match to TRBD1. After removal of 6 bases from V and 0 bases from J, the junction contained 16 bases not matched to a gene. Germline CDR1 MNHEY, CDR2 SVGEGT. The CDR3 covers 18 residues. The CDR3 coding sequence is TGTGCCAGCAGCTGGGGACAGGCAGCCCTCTCGAGCTCCTACGAGCAGTACTTC. Translation: CASSWGQAALSSSYEQYF.

The J gene is TRBJ2-3, the V gene TRBV25-1; TRBD1 matches at 7 bases. Germline V gene lookup returns CDR1 MGHDK and CDR2 SYGVNS. The J segment lost 3 bases and the V segment lost 1 base, leaving 13 bases of the junction unmatched. CDR3 length: 18 amino acids. CDR3: CASSESIRQGEGTDTQYF. CDR3 in DNA: TGTGCCAGCAGTGAATCCATAAGACAGGGTGAAGGGACAGATACGCAGTATTTT.

The V and J genes are TRBV7-9 and TRBJ2-3; no clear D. CDR3 length: 14 residues. Germline-derived CDR1 and CDR2 are SEHNR and FQNEAQ (reference sequence). The ends were cut back, 2 bases at V and 5 bases at J, with 11 bases in the middle. DNA of the CDR3: TGTGCCAGCAGCTTAAATGCGGCCCGAGATACGCAGTATTTT. This translates into CASSLNAARDTQYF.

The chain combines TRBV2 with TRBJ2-5; D call uncertain. Trimming took 6 bases from V and 4 from J, leaving 12 bases between them. The CDR3 runs 13 residues. Germline V lookup: CDR1 SNHLY, CDR2 FYNNEI. CDR3 region: CASSKGVRETQYF. DNA for the CDR3: TGTGCCAGCAGCAAGGGTGTTCGAGAGACCCAGTACTTC.

This clonotype was counted a few times. The V gene is TRBV13, the J gene TRBJ1-1, with D uncertain. The V and J ends lost 5 bases and 7 bases respectively, with 8 bases between them. The germline V gene has CDR1 PRHDT and CDR2 FYEKMQ (reference sequence). The CDR3 contains 11 residues. The CDR3 reads CASSHRGEAFF. CDR3 nucleotide sequence: TGTGCCAGCAGCCACCGCGGTGAAGCTTTCTTT.

This clonotype was detected a few times. The V gene is TRBV12-3 or TRBV12-4, the J gene TRBJ1-5, with D possibly TRBD1 on 5 matching bases. This CDR3 comprises 14 residues. The germline V and J ends were trimmed by 5 bases and 3 bases, with 11 bases remaining between them. The CDR3 protein is CASSPFGHNQPQHF. The CDR3 coding sequence is TGTGCCAGCAGTCCCTTCGGACACAATCAGCCCCAGCATTTT.

The V and J genes are TRBV20-1 and TRBJ2-7; perhaps D is TRBD1 or TRBD2 (5 bases each). Trimming shortened V by 1 base and J by 0 bases, and 7 bases separated the two germline ends. Germline V gives CDR1 DFQATT, CDR2 SNEGSKA (reference sequence). The CDR3 has 13 amino acids. The CDR3 DNA reads as TGCAGTGCTAGAGGGGACCCCTCCTACGAGCAGTACGTC. Protein product: CSARGDPSYEQYV.

The chain has TRBV6-1 and TRBJ2-5, with D maybe TRBD1 (5 bases). Germline CDR1 MNHNS, CDR2 SASEGT. Trimming removed 6 bases from V and 6 bases from J, with 11 bases in between. The CDR3 length is 12 residues. CDR3 in amino acids: CASSHDSQTQYF. CDR3 nucleotides: TGTGCCAGCAGCCACGACAGCCAGACCCAGTACTTC.

This clonotype appeared a few times. This chain uses TRBV7-2 with TRBJ1-4; D remains ambiguous. CDR1 and CDR2 from the germline V gene are SGHTA and FQGNSA. Trimming removed 3 bases from V and 0 bases from J, with 11 bases in between. The CDR3 spans 16 residues. The CDR3 protein is CASSLGPWATNEKLFF. In DNA, the CDR3 is TGTGCCAGCAGCTTGGGTCCCTGGGCAACTAATGAAAAACTGTTTTTT.

This rearrangement joins TRBV5-1 to TRBJ1-3; no reliable D call. Trimming left V 4 bases short and J 0 bases short, with 11 bases between. CDR3 length: 15 residues. Germline CDR1 is SGHRS and CDR2 is YFSETQ. The CDR3 DNA reads as TGCGCCAGCAGCCCTGGCCGGGTCTCTGGAAACACCATATATTTT. It codes for CASSPGRVSGNTIYF.

The V gene is TRBV7-9, the J gene TRBJ1-6; D gene ambiguous. Deletions cut 5 bases from V and 9 bases from J, with 14 bases between. The germline gives CDR1 SEHNR, CDR2 FQNEAQ (reference sequence). The CDR3 runs to 14 residues. CDR3 sequence: CASSRVESSSPLHF. The DNA for the CDR3 is TGTGCCAGCAGCCGTGTAGAATCGAGTTCACCCCTCCACTTT.

V is TRBV11-3 and J is TRBJ2-3; TRBD2 aligns across 9 bases. Germline CDR1 is SGHNT and CDR2 is YENEEA. This CDR3 has 19 amino acids. The ends lost 1 base at V and 7 bases at J; junction bases unmatched: 18. CDR3 protein: CASSLGSGGPKIPMNTQYF. The CDR3 DNA reads TGTGCCAGCAGCTTAGGTAGCGGGGGACCTAAAATCCCCATGAATACGCAGTATTTT.

V and J are TRBV4-1 and TRBJ2-5, with no clear D. Per the germline V gene, CDR1 is MGHRA and CDR2 is YSYEKL. V was trimmed by 3 bases and J by 4 bases, leaving 9 bases between them. The CDR3 runs 13 residues. The CDR3 DNA follows: TGCGCCAGCAGCCAGGTTATCGGAGAGACCCAGTACTTC. This gives the protein CASSQVIGETQYF.

V is TRBV5-1 and J is TRBJ1-2; TRBD1 matches at 8 bases. With 4 bases clipped from V and 4 bases from J, the junction kept 6 bases outside the gene matches. Germline CDR1 reads SGHRS; CDR2 reads YFSETQ. This CDR3 comprises 14 residues. CDR3 coding DNA: TGCGCCAGCAGCCAAGGACAGGGAGGCTATGGCTACACCTTC. Translating it yields CASSQGQGGYGYTF.

This clonotype has a handful of counts. This chain uses TRBV4-1 with TRBJ2-3; D perhaps matches TRBD1 (6 bases). The germline gives CDR1 MGHRA, CDR2 YSYEKL. Trimming removed 1 base at V and 0 bases at J, with 11 bases between. The CDR3 runs to 16 residues. The CDR3 DNA follows: TGCGCCAGCAGCCAAGCCTCGACAGGTAGCACAGATACGCAGTATTTT. This encodes CASSQASTGSTDTQYF.

The chain couples TRBV7-2 to TRBJ2-7; D is possibly TRBD2 (6 bases). The CDR3 spans 15 residues. Looked up from germline, CDR1 is SGHTA and CDR2 is FQGNSA. V was pared by 7 bases and J by 1 base, with 17 bases between. The CDR3 nucleotides are TGTGCCAGCACCCCTCAGATGGGGGGATCCTACGAGCAGTACTTC. It specifies CASTPQMGGSYEQYF.

This clonotype was recorded a few times. The chain recombines TRBV3-1 with TRBJ1-3, with no clear D. Germline-derived CDR1 and CDR2 are LGHDT and YNNKEL (reference sequence). The CDR3 is 15 amino acids. V was cut by 0 bases and J by 0 bases, with 6 bases left in between. CDR3 residues: CASSQDSSSGNTIYF. As DNA, the CDR3 is TGTGCCAGCAGCCAAGACAGCAGCTCTGGAAACACCATATATTTT.

The J gene is TRBJ2-5, the V gene TRBV7-2, with no clear D. The CDR3 sequence is 11 residues long. Germline V lookup: CDR1 SGHTA, CDR2 FQGNSA. V lost 6 bases to trimming and J lost 6 bases, with 8 bases between them. The CDR3 spells CASSPTKTQYF. The CDR3 DNA reads TGTGCCAGCAGTCCCACGAAGACCCAGTACTTC. The full variable domain, in which reference TRBV7-2 and TRBJ2-5 provide the parts outside the CDR3, is GAGVSQSPSNKVTEKGKDVELRCDPISGHTALYWYRQSLGQGLEFLIYFQGNSAPDKSGLPSDRFSAERTGGSVSTLTIQRTQQEDSAVYLCASSPTKTQYFGPGTRLLVL.

V usage is TRBV28 and J usage is TRBJ2-1; TRBD2 aligns across 9 bases. Germline V gene sequence: CDR1 MDHEN, CDR2 SYDVKM. Trimming at V came to 3 bases and at J to 15 bases, leaving 12 bases not matched to a gene. The CDR3 runs to 14 residues. The CDR3, as DNA: TGTGCCAGCAGTTTGGACGCGGGGGGGGCGGATCGGTTCTTC. This gives the protein CASSLDAGGADRFF. Full variable domain (remainder filled in from reference TRBV28 and TRBJ2-1): DVKVTQSSRYLVKRTGEKVFLECVQDMDHENMFWYRQDPGLGLRLIYFSYDVKMKEKGDIPEGYSVSREKKERFSLILESASTNQTSMYLCASSLDAGGADRFFGPGTRLTVL.

V is TRBV20-1 and J is TRBJ1-2; 10 bases are a match to TRBD1. There are 13 residues in the CDR3. Germline values: CDR1 DFQATT, CDR2 SNEGSKA (reference sequence). J gave up 7 bases and V 3 bases, and 5 bases lay outside the gene matches. The CDR3 region is CSASGQGDFGYTF. The DNA of the CDR3 is TGCAGTGCTAGCGGACAGGGGGATTTTGGCTACACCTTC.

This clonotype showed up just a few times. The V gene is TRBV7-9, the J gene TRBJ1-5, with a tentative D call TRBD1 (6 bases). Deletions cut 7 bases from V and 11 bases from J, with 18 bases between. The CDR3 is 13 amino acids. Germline-derived CDR1 and CDR2 are SEHNR and FQNEAQ (reference sequence). As DNA, the CDR3 is TGTGCCAGCACCCTAGACGGGGGGCATTCCCAGCATTTT. Translation gives CASTLDGGHSQHF.